Following are 24 T cell receptor beta chains from one sample sequenced in a study of shared clonotypes between healthy human individuals. Here immunoSEQ multiplex PCR was the method, and the copy in TCRdb shows in-frame clones only, minus some. This sample has fewer than 600,000 clones; around 79% occur once, and the top ten carry roughly 13%. Sequencing was performed on PBMCs. Receptors were obtained from a woman between 35 and 50 years old in good health. Some clones in this sample may be carry-over from other donors' samples.

The V call is TRBV7-3, the J call TRBJ1-3; TRBD1 aligns across 8 bases. Unmatched junction bases numbered 5, after V lost 5 bases and J lost 8 bases. This CDR3 has 13 amino acids. The germline V gene has CDR1 SGHTA and CDR2 FQGTGA. The CDR3 loop reads CASSPHRGDTIYF. CDR3 coding DNA: TGTGCCAGCAGCCCCCACAGGGGGGACACCATATATTTT.

This chain joins TRBV20-1 and TRBJ2-7; D remains ambiguous. Trimming removed 3 bases from V and 6 bases from J, with 9 bases in between. CDR1 and CDR2 from the germline V gene are DFQATT and SNEGSKA (reference sequence). The CDR3 spans 11 residues. Here the CDR3 DNA reads TGCAGTGCTAGGGGTAGTATCGAGCAGTACTTC. Its translation is CSARGSIEQYF.

As regards this clone: Other nucleotide sequences from this sample produce the same CDR3. The chain is built from TRBV28 and TRBJ2-1; 8 bases are a match to TRBD1. V trimming: 5 bases; J trimming: 4 bases; junction bases outside the gene matches: 1. The CDR3 is 13 residues long. From germline, CDR1 is MDHEN and CDR2 SYDVKM. CDR3 region: CASSRQGYNEQFF. The CDR3 DNA reads as TGTGCCAGCAGTCGACAGGGGTACAATGAGCAGTTCTTC.

This chain connects TRBV7-9 to TRBJ2-5; TRBD1 matches 7 bases. Germline CDR1 SEHNR, CDR2 FQNEAQ (reference sequence). Trimming cost V 4 bases and J 3 bases; bases outside gene matches: 5. This CDR3 has 14 residues. In nucleotides, the CDR3 is TGTGCCAGCAGCTCGGACAGGCGGAAAGAGACCCAGTACTTC. As protein: CASSSDRRKETQYF.

This chain links TRBV6-5 with TRBJ2-7; the match to TRBD1 covers 7 bases. V was clipped by 5 bases and J by 2 bases; unmatched bases: 3. The CDR3 is 13 residues long. Germline V CDR1 and CDR2: MNHEY, SVGAGI. CDR3: CASSGDSAYEQYF. The CDR3 nucleotides are TGTGCCAGCAGTGGGGACAGCGCCTACGAGCAGTACTTC.

The chain carries TRBV28 and TRBJ1-1; the D gene is possibly TRBD1 (5 bases). CDR3 length: 14 amino acids. The V gene lost 4 bases and the J gene lost 4 bases, with 13 bases spanning the gap. Germline CDR1 is MDHEN and CDR2 is SYDVKM. In DNA form, the CDR3 reads TGTGCCAGCAGTTCCCTCCGGGACGGCACTGAAGCTTTCTTT. This translates into CASSSLRDGTEAFF.

V is TRBV6-1 and J is TRBJ2-7; no reliable D call. The V end lost 0 bases, the J end lost 2 bases, and 11 bases lay between the germline ends. The germline gives CDR1 MNHNS, CDR2 SASEGT. The CDR3 runs 15 residues. The CDR3 region is CASSEAWAGAYEQYF. DNA of the CDR3: TGTGCCAGCAGTGAAGCTTGGGCAGGCGCCTACGAGCAGTACTTC.

The sample holds many counts of this clone. The chain joins TRBV10-3 to TRBJ1-4; D remains unclear. Trimming pared 0 bases from V and 0 bases from J, leaving 5 bases between. In germline, CDR1 is ENHRY, CDR2 SYGVKD. The CDR3 extends over 15 amino acids. In nucleotides, the CDR3 is TGTGCCATCAGTGAGTCTGCGGCAACTAATGAAAAACTGTTTTTT. The encoded protein is CAISESAATNEKLFF.

The V call is TRBV15, the J call TRBJ1-5; D not certain. Germline CDR1 LNHNV, CDR2 YYDKDF (reference sequence). This CDR3 region has 14 residues. The germline V and J ends were trimmed by 0 bases and 2 bases, with 5 bases remaining between them. Here the CDR3 DNA reads TGTGCCACCAGCAGAGATTCGGGCAATCAGCCCCAGCATTTT. This gives the protein CATSRDSGNQPQHF.

Only one count was recorded for this clone. V and J are TRBV7-9 and TRBJ2-7; 7 bases are shared with TRBD1. CDR3 length: 16 amino acids. Germline values: CDR1 SEHNR, CDR2 FQNEAQ (reference sequence). J gave up 5 bases and V 5 bases, and 15 bases lay outside the gene matches. For the CDR3, the DNA is TGTGCCAGCAGCCCCGACAGGGACCGAAGAAGGGACGAGCAGTACTTC. Its translation: CASSPDRDRRRDEQYF.

This CDR3 reads CASEQGEGNTIYF. The CDR3, as DNA: TGTGCCAGCGAGCAGGGGGAAGGAAACACCATATATTTT. The rearrangement uses TRBV7-2 and TRBJ1-3; 7 bases are a match to TRBD1. Losses at the gene ends were 8 bases for V and 4 bases for J; bases not matched to a gene: 5. The germline gives CDR1 SGHTA, CDR2 FQGNSA. This CDR3 has 13 residues.

The V gene is TRBV28, the J gene TRBJ2-7; maybe TRBD1 (6 bases). CDR1 and CDR2 (germline): MDHEN, SYDVKM. This CDR3 has 13 amino acids. Trimming took 7 bases from V and 4 from J, leaving 14 bases between them. The CDR3 is CASTRRGSYEQYF. In DNA form, the CDR3 reads TGTGCCAGCACCCGCAGGGGTTCGTACGAGCAGTACTTC.

The V call is TRBV4-1, the J call TRBJ1-6; 9 bases align to TRBD1. Trimming took 2 bases from V and 14 from J; bases not matched to a gene: 7. The CDR3 totals 14 residues. Germline V gene lookup returns CDR1 MGHRA and CDR2 YSYEKL. DNA for the CDR3: TGCGCCAGCAGCCAAACTGTAGGGACAGGGTCCCTCCACTTT. It codes for CASSQTVGTGSLHF.

The chain uses TRBV29-1 and TRBJ2-2; D unresolved. Per the germline V gene, CDR1 is SQVTM and CDR2 is ANQGSEA. The CDR3 consists of 11 residues. Trimming cost V 7 bases and J 5 bases, with 8 bases left between them. The CDR3 here is CSAQKTGELFF. The CDR3 DNA reads as TGCAGCGCACAGAAGACCGGGGAGCTGTTTTTT.

The chain employs TRBV18 and TRBJ2-1; possibly TRBD2 for D (5 bases). Per the germline V gene, CDR1 is KGHSH and CDR2 is LQKENI. V gave up 6 bases and J gave up 5 bases, with 20 bases separating them. The CDR3 runs to 16 residues. The CDR3 protein is CASSSGLPPWDNEQFF. Written as DNA, the CDR3 is TGTGCCAGCTCCTCCGGACTCCCCCCATGGGACAATGAGCAGTTCTTC.

J is TRBJ1-5 and V is TRBV2; TRBD1 might be the D (6 bases). CDR3 length: 15 amino acids. CDR1 is SNHLY and CDR2 is FYNNEI in the germline V gene. V was cut by 4 bases and J by 3 bases, with 13 bases left in between. In DNA form, the CDR3 reads TGTGCCAGCAGTGGGGGCACAGGGTACAATCAGCCCCAGCATTTT. Protein: CASSGGTGYNQPQHF.

The chain is built from TRBV28 and TRBJ2-6; D call uncertain. The CDR3 is 15 residues long. V was cut by 3 bases and J by 4 bases, with 10 bases left in between. Germline loops: CDR1 MDHEN, CDR2 SYDVKM. The CDR3 DNA reads TGTGCCAGCAGTTTCCCGGCCAAAGGGGCCAACGTCCTGACTTTC. It is translated as CASSFPAKGANVLTF.

CDR3 sequence: CASSLYGTPDNEQFF. The CDR3 DNA reads as TGTGCCAGCAGCTTATACGGGACACCCGACAATGAGCAGTTCTTC. The V gene is TRBV11-3, the J gene TRBJ2-1, with a possible D match to TRBD1 (6 bases). CDR1 SGHNT and CDR2 YENEEA come from the germline V gene. V lost 2 bases, J lost 5 bases, and 13 bases lay in between. CDR3 size: 15 residues.

V and J are TRBV5-1 and TRBJ2-2, with D unclear. V lost 4 bases and J lost 0, with 7 bases in between. This CDR3 is built from 14 residues. Germline V gene lookup returns CDR1 SGHRS and CDR2 YFSETQ. Here the CDR3 reads CASSPEANTGELFF. CDR3 DNA sequence: TGCGCCAGCAGCCCCGAGGCGAACACCGGGGAGCTGTTTTTT.

V gene TRBV27 combines with J gene TRBJ1-5; 9 positions match TRBD1. After removal of 6 bases from V and 6 bases from J, the junction contained 6 bases not matched to a gene. Per germline, CDR1 MNHEY and CDR2 SMNVEV (reference sequence). This CDR3 has 14 amino acids. The CDR3: CASRSGTGRQPQHF. The CDR3 DNA follows: TGTGCCAGCAGGTCTGGGACAGGGCGTCAGCCCCAGCATTTT.

This chain joins TRBV19 and TRBJ2-2; 7 bases agree with TRBD1. Germline V gives CDR1 LNHDA, CDR2 SQIVND (reference sequence). V shed 8 bases and J 4 bases; nucleotides not matched to a gene: 7. The CDR3 covers 14 residues. CDR3 DNA: TGTGCCAGTGATGAGGGGGCGGGCACCGGGGAGCTGTTTTTT. It yields the protein CASDEGAGTGELFF.

V gene TRBV27 combines with J gene TRBJ2-3, with 13 bases that match TRBD2. CDR1 is MNHEY and CDR2 is SMNVEV in the germline V gene (reference sequence). The CDR3 has 16 amino acids. The J segment lost 6 bases and the V segment lost 3 bases, leaving 6 bases of the junction unmatched. CDR3 protein: CASSLGGLAGTDTQYF. Here the CDR3 DNA reads TGTGCCAGCAGTTTGGGGGGACTAGCGGGAACCGATACGCAGTATTTT.

The chain has TRBV11-2 and TRBJ2-5, with D possibly being TRBD1 (6 bases). The V gene's germline CDR1 is SGHAT and CDR2 FQNNGV. V was cut by 1 base and J by 3 bases, with 6 bases left in between. The CDR3 is 13 amino acids. The DNA for the CDR3 is TGTGCCAGCAGCTTAGGGACAGAAGAGACCCAGTACTTC. Translated: CASSLGTEETQYF. The variable domain in full, completed from reference TRBV11-2 and TRBJ2-5, reads EAGVAQSPRYKIIEKRQSVAFWCNPISGHATLYWYQQILGQGPKLLIQFQNNGVVDDSQLPKDRFSAERLKGVDSTLKIQPAKLEDSAVYLCASSLGTEETQYFGPGTRLLVL.

J is TRBJ2-6 and V is TRBV11-1, with 12 bases lining up with TRBD2. The length of the CDR3 is 18 residues. The germline gives CDR1 SGHAT, CDR2 FQDESV (reference sequence). V shed 4 bases and J 0 bases; nucleotides not matched to a gene: 4. The CDR3 coding sequence is TGTGCCAGCAGCTCGGGACTAGCGGGTAGCTCTGGGGCCAACGTCCTGACTTTC. It yields the protein CASSSGLAGSSGANVLTF.